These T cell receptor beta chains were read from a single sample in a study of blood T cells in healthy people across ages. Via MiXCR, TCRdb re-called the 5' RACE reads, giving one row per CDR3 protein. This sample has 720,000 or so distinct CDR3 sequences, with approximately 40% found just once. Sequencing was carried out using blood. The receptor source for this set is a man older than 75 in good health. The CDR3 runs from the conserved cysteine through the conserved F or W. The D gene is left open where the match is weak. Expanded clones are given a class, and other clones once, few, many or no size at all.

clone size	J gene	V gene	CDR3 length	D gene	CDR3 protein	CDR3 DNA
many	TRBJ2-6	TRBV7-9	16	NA	CASRHRRSSGANVLTF	TGTGCCAGCAGGCACAGACGGAGCTCTGGGGCCAACGTCCTGACTTTC
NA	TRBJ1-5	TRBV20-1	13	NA	CSASGSSNQPQHF	TGCAGTGCAAGTGGGAGTAGCAATCAGCCCCAGCATTTT
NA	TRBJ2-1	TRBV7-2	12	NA	CASSPHHNEQFF	TGTGCCAGCAGCCCCCACCACAATGAGCAGTTCTTC
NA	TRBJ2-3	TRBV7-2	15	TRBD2	CASSLAGLDTDTQYF	TGTGCCAGCAGCTTAGCCGGACTAGACACAGATACGCAGTATTTT
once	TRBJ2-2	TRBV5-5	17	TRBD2	CASSLAGTSGNTGELFF	TGTGCCAGCAGCTTGGCCGGGACTAGCGGCAACACCGGGGAGCTGTTTTTT
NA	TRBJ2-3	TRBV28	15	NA	CASSPQAQSADTQYF	TGTGCCAGCAGCCCCCAGGCACAAAGCGCAGATACGCAGTATTTT
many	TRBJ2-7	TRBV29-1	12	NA	CSVGGSSYEQYF	TGCAGCGTTGGGGGTAGCTCCTACGAGCAGTACTTC
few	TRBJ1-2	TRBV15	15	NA	CATSRGQPNHYGYTF	TGTGCCACCAGCAGAGGACAGCCGAATCACTATGGCTACACCTTC
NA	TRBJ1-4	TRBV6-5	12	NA	CASSRAGEKLFF	TGTGCCAGCAGCCGCGCAGGAGAAAAACTGTTTTTT
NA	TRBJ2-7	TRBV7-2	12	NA	CASSLYRVEQYF	TGTGCCAGCAGCTTATACAGGGTCGAGCAGTACTTC
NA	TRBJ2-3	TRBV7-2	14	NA	CASRLGFGTDTQYF	TGTGCCAGCAGACTAGGGTTTGGCACAGATACGCAGTATTTT
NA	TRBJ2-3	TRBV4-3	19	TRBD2	CASSPSGGLAGGVTDTQYF	TGCGCCAGCAGCCCTAGTGGGGGACTAGCGGGGGGTGTCACAGATACGCAGTATTTT
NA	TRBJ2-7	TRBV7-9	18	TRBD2	CASSLRASSAGVGYEQYF	TGTGCCAGCAGCTTAAGGGCTTCGTCGGCGGGAGTTGGGTACGAGCAGTACTTC
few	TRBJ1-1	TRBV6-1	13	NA	CATQGALNTEAFF	TGTGCCACCCAAGGGGCTTTGAACACTGAAGCTTTCTTT
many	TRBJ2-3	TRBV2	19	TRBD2	CASSVKTSGEVPLADTQYF	TGTGCCAGCAGCGTAAAGACTAGCGGGGAGGTACCTCTCGCGGATACGCAGTATTTT
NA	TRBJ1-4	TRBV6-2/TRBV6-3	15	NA	CASRRTAATNEKLFF	TGTGCCAGCAGGCGGACAGCAGCAACTAATGAAAAACTGTTTTTT
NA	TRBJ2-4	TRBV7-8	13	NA	CASSRGYSYKQYF	TGTGCCAGCAGCCGGGGGTACTCCTACAAGCAGTACTTC
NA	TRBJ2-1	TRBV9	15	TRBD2	CASSVVLAGVNEQFF	TGTGCCAGCAGCGTAGTCCTAGCGGGAGTCAATGAGCAGTTCTTC
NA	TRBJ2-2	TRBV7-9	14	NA	CASSVNGVTGELFF	TGTGCCAGCAGCGTAAATGGGGTCACCGGGGAGCTGTTTTTT
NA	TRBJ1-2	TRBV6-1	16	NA	CASSEDRANPIYGYTF	TGTGCCAGCAGTGAAGACAGGGCTAACCCCATCTATGGCTACACCTTC
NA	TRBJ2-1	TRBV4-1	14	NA	CASSEGSSYNEQFF	TGCGCCAGCAGCGAGGGGAGTTCCTACAATGAGCAGTTCTTC
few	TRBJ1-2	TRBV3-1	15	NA	CASSHASGTNYGYTF	TGTGCCAGCAGCCACGCCTCCGGTACTAACTATGGCTACACCTTC
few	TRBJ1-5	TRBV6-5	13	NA	CASSYSKGQPQHF	TGTGCCAGCAGTTACTCGAAGGGTCAGCCCCAGCATTTT
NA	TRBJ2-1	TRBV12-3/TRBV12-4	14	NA	CASTGFGGYNEQFF	TGTGCCAGCACGGGATTTGGCGGTTACAATGAGCAGTTCTTC
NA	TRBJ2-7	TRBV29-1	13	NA	CSVGQRPYNEQYF	TGCAGCGTTGGTCAGCGGCCCTACAATGAGCAGTACTTC
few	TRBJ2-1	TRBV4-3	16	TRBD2	CASSSRVAGPYNEQFF	TGCGCCAGCAGCTCCCGAGTAGCGGGACCCTACAATGAGCAGTTCTTC
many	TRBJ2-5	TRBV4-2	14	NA	CASSQDEAQETQYF	TGTGCCAGCAGCCAAGATGAGGCCCAAGAGACCCAGTACTTC
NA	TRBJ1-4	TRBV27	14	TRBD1	CASSRDRAREKLFF	TGTGCCAGCAGTCGGGACAGGGCGCGTGAAAAACTGTTTTTT
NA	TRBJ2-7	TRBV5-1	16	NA	CAGSTAAGPGSYEQYF	TGCGCCGGCAGCACGGCGGCAGGCCCCGGCTCCTACGAGCAGTACTTC
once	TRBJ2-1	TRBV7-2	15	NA	CASSLDHRPYNEQFF	TGTGCCAGCAGCTTGGACCATAGACCCTACAATGAGCAGTTCTTC
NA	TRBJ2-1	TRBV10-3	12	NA	CAIASTYNEQFF	TGTGCCATCGCCAGTACCTACAATGAGCAGTTCTTC
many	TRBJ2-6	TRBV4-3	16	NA	CASSQDPNSGANVLTF	TGCGCCAGCAGCCAAGATCCGAACTCTGGGGCCAACGTCCTGACTTTC
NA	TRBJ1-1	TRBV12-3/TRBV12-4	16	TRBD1	CASRYNRGRLHTEAFF	TGTGCCAGCAGGTATAACAGGGGGCGGCTGCACACTGAAGCTTTCTTT
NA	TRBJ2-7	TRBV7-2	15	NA	CASSLSSLGGYEQYF	TGTGCCAGCAGCTTGTCTTCTCTAGGGGGCTACGAGCAGTACTTC
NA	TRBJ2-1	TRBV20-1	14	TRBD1	CSARKDRVSDEQFF	TGCAGTGCTAGAAAGGACAGGGTTAGCGATGAGCAGTTCTTC
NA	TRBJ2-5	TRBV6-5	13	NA	CASISWTEGTQYF	TGTGCCAGCATTTCGTGGACGGAGGGAACCCAGTACTTC
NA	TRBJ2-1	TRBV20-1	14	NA	CSAREGRVAREQFF	TGCAGTGCTAGAGAGGGAAGGGTCGCGAGGGAGCAGTTCTTC
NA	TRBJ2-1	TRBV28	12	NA	CANNRAYNEQFF	TGTGCCAATAACAGGGCCTACAATGAGCAGTTCTTC
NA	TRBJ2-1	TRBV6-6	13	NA	CASSPSNYNEQFF	TGTGCCAGCAGCCCCAGTAACTACAATGAGCAGTTCTTC
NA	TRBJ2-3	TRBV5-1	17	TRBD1	CASSIRTGTGGTDTQYF	TGCGCCAGCAGCATCCGAACTGGGACAGGGGGCACAGATACGCAGTATTTT
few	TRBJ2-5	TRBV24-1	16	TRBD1	CATSDPTGGRSETQYF	TGTGCCACCAGTGACCCGACAGGGGGTCGTAGTGAGACCCAGTACTTC
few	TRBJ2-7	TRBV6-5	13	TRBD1	CASMRQGAHEQYF	TGTGCCAGCATGAGGCAGGGGGCCCACGAGCAGTACTTC
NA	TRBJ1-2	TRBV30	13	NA	CSWSDRGREGYTF	TGTTCCTGGAGTGATCGGGGGAGGGAAGGCTACACCTTC
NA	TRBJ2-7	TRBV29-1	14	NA	CSVASTLHLHEQYF	TGCAGCGTTGCTTCGACCCTTCATCTCCACGAGCAGTACTTC
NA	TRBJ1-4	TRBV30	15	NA	CAWSSRRPTNEKLFF	TGTGCCTGGAGCTCTCGACGGCCTACTAATGAAAAACTGTTTTTT
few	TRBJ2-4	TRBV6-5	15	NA	CASSQGELDKNIQYF	TGTGCCAGCAGCCAAGGAGAACTAGACAAAAACATTCAGTACTTC
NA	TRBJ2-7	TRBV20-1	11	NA	CSALDFREQYF	TGCAGTGCCCTGGACTTTAGGGAGCAGTACTTC
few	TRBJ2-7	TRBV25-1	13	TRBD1	CASSGLTGGEQYF	TGTGCCAGCAGTGGATTGACAGGGGGCGAGCAGTACTTC
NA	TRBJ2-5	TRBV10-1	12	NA	CASSEGTETQYF	TGCGCCAGCAGTGAGGGCACAGAGACCCAGTACTTC
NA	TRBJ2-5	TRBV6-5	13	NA	CASYGRLQETQYF	TGTGCCAGCTATGGACGTCTTCAAGAGACCCAGTACTTC
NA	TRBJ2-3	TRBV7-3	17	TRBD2	CASSLRGASGGSDTQYF	TGTGCCAGCAGCTTAAGGGGGGCTAGCGGGGGGTCAGATACGCAGTATTTT
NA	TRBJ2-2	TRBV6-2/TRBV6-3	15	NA	CASSYETILGGELFF	TGTGCCAGCAGTTACGAGACCATTCTGGGCGGGGAGCTGTTTTTT
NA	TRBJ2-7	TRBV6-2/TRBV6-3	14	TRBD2	CASSHHDPLAGQYF	TGTGCCAGCAGTCACCACGATCCCCTAGCGGGGCAGTACTTC
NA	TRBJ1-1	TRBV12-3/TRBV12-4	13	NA	CASSDTMNTEAFF	TGTGCCAGCAGTGACACCATGAACACTGAAGCTTTCTTT
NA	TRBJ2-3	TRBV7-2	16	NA	CASSFPLRPSGDTQYF	TGTGCCAGCAGCTTCCCCCTTAGACCCTCCGGAGATACGCAGTATTTT